This T cell receptor beta chain stems from a study of monozygotic twins with inflammatory bowel disease (dated by TCRdb to the late 2010s). General notes on the study: A total of approximately 28 monozygotic twin pairs were included in the full study, comprising nine German pairs (four IBD-concordant, five IBD-discordant) and 19 IBD-discordant Danish pairs. Disease-associated traits were sought mainly through comparisons between IBD patients and their genetically identical healthy co-twins within discordant pairs. Each individual had, on average, about 151 000 unique TCRalpha sequences and 181 000 unique TCRbeta sequences available for analysis.

An approximately 2.5 ml peripheral blood sample was drawn into PAXgene tubes per donor and stored at -80°C. Without T cell sorting, total RNA was isolated from whole blood using the PAXgene blood miRNA kit on an automated QIAcube. Peripheral blood from monozygotic twin pairs concordant or discordant for inflammatory bowel disease was subjected to deep TCRalpha and TCRbeta repertoire profiling with unique molecular barcoding. Smoking habits were recorded for all twin pairs, and individuals were classified as current, former or never smokers. CDR1 and CDR2 are drawn from the germline V gene: KGHDR, SFDVKD. Counted from cysteine to phenylalanine, this CDR3 has 16 amino acids. No DNA appears here. Study-wide conclusions, independent of this receptor: Concordant and discordant twins showed no difference in repertoire similarity, possibly because of limited statistical power. TCRbeta repertoire diversity, by inverse Simpson index, was decreased in IBD patients compared with their healthy co-twins. The analysis was unable to tell different T cell subtypes apart. Compared with healthy twins, IBD patients shared fewer clonotypes with other individuals, and the difference was most pronounced in patients with signs of disease activity. The results gave no support for a single strong signal or clonotype linked to IBD. Because patients were on differing immunosuppressive treatments, the repertoires may have picked up extra background noise and inter-individual variability.

Notes on this clonotype: Its antigen specificity is not known.

The method was 5' RACE. Preparation of each TCR library used roughly 3,300 ng of total RNA. For each sample, cDNA synthesis with SMARTScribe reverse transcriptase was split into eight separate reactions. During cDNA synthesis, template switching was used to introduce unique molecular identifiers that contained a 6-nucleotide sample barcode. TCRalpha and TCRbeta cDNA was amplified in two nested PCRs of around 15 and 9 cycles, and bead purification was carried out after each PCR. Before amplification, the cDNA was both treated with uracil DNA-glycosylase and purified with the QIAquick PCR purification kit. The second PCR was the step at which Illumina TruSeq-compatible adapters and sample-specific barcodes were added. Library quality and concentration were assessed using TapeStation and Qubit, and about 4.7 ng of each library was pooled. Sequencing of pooled libraries was carried out on an Illumina HiSeq2500 single-index Rapid Run using 2 x 100 bp reads and custom sequencing primers. Per the authors' processing: MiGEC version 1.2.6 was used for UMI-based consensus assembly, which corrected PCR and sequencing errors. V(D)J alignment, clonotype assembly and CDR3 extraction were performed with MiXCR version 2.1.1. Gene usage, clonotype sharing and MAIT/NKT TCR abundance were normalised by analysing the top 1000, 10 000 and 20 000 clonotypes per sample. After downsampling to 27 000 UMIs, diversity was calculated as the inverse Simpson index using the vegan R package. Paired Mann-Whitney U tests on discordant twin pairs were used, with Benjamini-Hochberg multiple-testing correction. Through TCRdb reprocessing, the reads give one entry per CDR3 protein sequence; DNA is omitted. TCRdb's processing, not the authors' own work, is the source of the V and J calls. The sample's own table lists some 200,000 distinct CDR3 sequences. The leading ten clones occupy 1.6% of the sample.

Sequenced material: blood. Recombination connected TRBV24-1 to TRBJ2-5; the TCRdb call, TRBD1, lacks DNA for checking. The TCR sequence derives from a human donor with ulcerative colitis or Crohn's disease, or a healthy co-twin of an affected twin (not recorded which). The CDR3 protein is CATSDPGQGGQETQYF.